This entry lists 10 T cell receptor beta chains sequenced from one sample in a study of shared clonotypes between healthy human individuals. Libraries were prepared by immunoSEQ multiplex PCR; TCRdb keeps only in-frame clonotypes and omits some of them. The sample lists about 700,000 clones; around two thirds were seen once. Sample: memory CD4+ T cells sorted from blood. Described subset: CD45RA-negative fraction. The receptors shown here come from a woman in her thirties in good health.

The sample holds one count of this clone. The chain employs TRBV11-2 and TRBJ2-7; 9 nucleotides agree with TRBD2. Germline-derived CDR1 and CDR2 are SGHAT and FQNNGV. The CDR3 covers 15 residues. Trimming at V came to 1 base and at J to 9 bases, leaving 10 bases not matched to a gene. Written as DNA, the CDR3 is TGTGCCAGCAGCTTAGCCCTACCGGGACTAGCTGGGCAGTACTTC. Translation: CASSLALPGLAGQYF. The full variable domain, with the rest looked up from reference TRBV11-2 and TRBJ2-7, is EAGVAQSPRYKIIEKRQSVAFWCNPISGHATLYWYQQILGQGPKLLIQFQNNGVVDDSQLPKDRFSAERLKGVDSTLKIQPAKLEDSAVYLCASSLALPGLAGQYFGPGTRLTVT.

Only one count was recorded for this clone. J is TRBJ2-7 and V is TRBV5-4; 8 nucleotides line up with TRBD1. The CDR3 is 15 amino acids. Losses at the gene ends were 2 bases for V and 1 base for J; bases not matched to a gene: 5. Per the germline V gene, CDR1 is SGHNT and CDR2 is YYREEE (reference sequence). The CDR3, as DNA: TGTGCCAGCAGCTTAGGGACAGGAGTTTCCTACGAGCAGTACTTC. It specifies CASSLGTGVSYEQYF.

The gene calls are TRBV5-6 and TRBJ2-3; 12 nucleotides line up with TRBD2. The CDR3 consists of 16 residues. Germline trimming cut 3 bases from V and 2 bases from J; bases unmatched to any gene: 4. The germline CDR1 and CDR2 sequences are SGHDT and YYEEEE. The CDR3, as DNA: TGTGCCAGCAGCTCTACTAGCGGGGGGACCACAGATACGCAGTATTTT. Residues: CASSSTSGGTTDTQYF.

V and J are TRBV27 and TRBJ2-2, with D possibly TRBD1 on 6 matching bases. V was clipped by 8 bases and J by 7 bases, with 20 bases between them. The CDR3 consists of 15 residues. From germline, CDR1 is MNHEY and CDR2 SMNVEV (reference sequence). CDR3 residues: CASHSQQGTGGELFF. The CDR3, as DNA: TGTGCCAGCCATTCCCAACAGGGAACCGGCGGGGAGCTGTTTTTT.

The J gene is TRBJ2-1, the V gene TRBV7-8, with D possibly being TRBD2 (6 bases). The CDR3 runs to 15 residues. CDR1 SGHVS and CDR2 FQNEAQ come from the germline V gene. The V and J ends lost 4 bases and 2 bases respectively, with 12 bases between them. This CDR3 reads CASSWERVPYNEQFF. In nucleotides, the CDR3 is TGTGCCAGCAGCTGGGAGCGGGTGCCCTACAATGAGCAGTTCTTC.

The chain carries TRBV5-1 and TRBJ1-1; 10 nucleotides align to TRBD1. J gave up 2 bases and V 4 bases, and 11 bases lay outside the gene matches. From germline, CDR1 is SGHRS and CDR2 YFSETQ. The CDR3 is 17 residues long. CDR3: CASSTAWGQGKNTEAFF. CDR3 sequence (DNA): TGCGCCAGCAGCACTGCCTGGGGACAGGGGAAAAACACTGAAGCTTTCTTT. The full variable domain, with the rest looked up from reference TRBV5-1 and TRBJ1-1, is KAGVTQTPRYLIKTRGQQVTLSCSPISGHRSVSWYQQTPGQGLQFLFEYFSETQRNKGNFPGRFSGRQFSNSRSEMNVSTLELGDSALYLCASSTAWGQGKNTEAFFGQGTRLTVV.

The V and J genes are TRBV30 and TRBJ2-3, with a possible D match to TRBD1 (6 bases). V shed 1 base and J shed 2 bases, with 16 bases lying between them. The CDR3 extends over 16 amino acids. Per germline, CDR1 GTSNPN and CDR2 SVGIG (reference sequence). Written as DNA, the CDR3 is TGTGCCTGGAGTGGCCGGGACAAAGCTTTCACAGATACGCAGTATTTT. Its protein product is CAWSGRDKAFTDTQYF. Looking up the rest from reference TRBV30 and TRBJ2-3 gives the full variable domain: SQTIHQWPATLVQPVGSPLSLECTVEGTSNPNLYWYRQAAGRGLQLLFYSVGIGQISSEVPQNLSASRPQDRQFILSSKKLLLSDSGFYLCAWSGRDKAFTDTQYFGPGTRLTVL.

This rearrangement joins TRBV10-2 to TRBJ2-5, with 8 bases lining up with TRBD2. The germline V gene has CDR1 WSHSY and CDR2 SAAADI. The V segment lost 6 bases and the J segment 2 bases; nucleotides outside the gene matches: 11. This CDR3 region has 16 residues. CDR3: CASRLAGHFLQETQYF. Here the CDR3 DNA reads TGCGCCAGCAGGCTAGCGGGCCACTTTCTACAAGAGACCCAGTACTTC.

This clone was found once. The chain has TRBV6-5 and TRBJ2-7; TRBD2 agrees at 11 bases. The junction had 6 bases not matched to a gene; V was cut back by 5 bases and J by 3 bases. Germline-derived CDR1 and CDR2 are MNHEY and SVGAGI. This CDR3 is built from 15 residues. The CDR3 DNA sequence: TGTGCCAGCAGTCGTGGGACTAGCGGTGACTACGAGCAGTACTTC. Protein product: CASSRGTSGDYEQYF.

V and J are TRBV30 and TRBJ1-1; D is unclear. Per germline, CDR1 GTSNPN and CDR2 SVGIG (reference sequence). The V end lost 3 bases, the J end lost 0 bases, and 11 bases lay between the germline ends. This CDR3 is built from 14 residues. CDR3 sequence: CAWRTGLMNTEAFF. In DNA, the CDR3 is TGTGCCTGGAGAACCGGGTTGATGAACACTGAAGCTTTCTTT.